This T cell receptor (beta chain) was captured in a study of blood T cell repertoires in COVID-19. Study-wide background: Samples of COVID-19 (acute and convalescent) were obtained from the United States, Italy and Spain. The cDNA or gDNA used as material had been derived from T cells, B-cell-depleted T cells, or PBMCs.

The germline CDR1 and CDR2 sequences are KGHDR and SFDVKD. Trimming pared 7 bases from V and 7 bases from J, leaving 15 bases between. The CDR3 sequence is 13 residues long. Original handling: How many nucleated cells were present was estimated from reference gene primer amplification. The protocol was immunoSEQ multiplex PCR, while the TCRdb copy is restricted to in-frame clones and leaves out a portion. V, J and clone size are taken as reported in that table, and D and trimming were inferred from the DNA itself. Of around 300,000 clones in the sample, around 88% were seen once. This clone was seen more than once but under ten times.

V and J are TRBV24-1 and TRBJ1-1, with D tentatively TRBD1 (6 bases). What was sequenced was peripheral blood. This receptor was taken from a woman under 40 with COVID-19, enrolled during active disease. The CDR3 sequence is CATRARGVDEAFF. CDR3 nucleotides: TGTGCCACCAGAGCCAGGGGTGTTGATGAAGCTTTCTTT.